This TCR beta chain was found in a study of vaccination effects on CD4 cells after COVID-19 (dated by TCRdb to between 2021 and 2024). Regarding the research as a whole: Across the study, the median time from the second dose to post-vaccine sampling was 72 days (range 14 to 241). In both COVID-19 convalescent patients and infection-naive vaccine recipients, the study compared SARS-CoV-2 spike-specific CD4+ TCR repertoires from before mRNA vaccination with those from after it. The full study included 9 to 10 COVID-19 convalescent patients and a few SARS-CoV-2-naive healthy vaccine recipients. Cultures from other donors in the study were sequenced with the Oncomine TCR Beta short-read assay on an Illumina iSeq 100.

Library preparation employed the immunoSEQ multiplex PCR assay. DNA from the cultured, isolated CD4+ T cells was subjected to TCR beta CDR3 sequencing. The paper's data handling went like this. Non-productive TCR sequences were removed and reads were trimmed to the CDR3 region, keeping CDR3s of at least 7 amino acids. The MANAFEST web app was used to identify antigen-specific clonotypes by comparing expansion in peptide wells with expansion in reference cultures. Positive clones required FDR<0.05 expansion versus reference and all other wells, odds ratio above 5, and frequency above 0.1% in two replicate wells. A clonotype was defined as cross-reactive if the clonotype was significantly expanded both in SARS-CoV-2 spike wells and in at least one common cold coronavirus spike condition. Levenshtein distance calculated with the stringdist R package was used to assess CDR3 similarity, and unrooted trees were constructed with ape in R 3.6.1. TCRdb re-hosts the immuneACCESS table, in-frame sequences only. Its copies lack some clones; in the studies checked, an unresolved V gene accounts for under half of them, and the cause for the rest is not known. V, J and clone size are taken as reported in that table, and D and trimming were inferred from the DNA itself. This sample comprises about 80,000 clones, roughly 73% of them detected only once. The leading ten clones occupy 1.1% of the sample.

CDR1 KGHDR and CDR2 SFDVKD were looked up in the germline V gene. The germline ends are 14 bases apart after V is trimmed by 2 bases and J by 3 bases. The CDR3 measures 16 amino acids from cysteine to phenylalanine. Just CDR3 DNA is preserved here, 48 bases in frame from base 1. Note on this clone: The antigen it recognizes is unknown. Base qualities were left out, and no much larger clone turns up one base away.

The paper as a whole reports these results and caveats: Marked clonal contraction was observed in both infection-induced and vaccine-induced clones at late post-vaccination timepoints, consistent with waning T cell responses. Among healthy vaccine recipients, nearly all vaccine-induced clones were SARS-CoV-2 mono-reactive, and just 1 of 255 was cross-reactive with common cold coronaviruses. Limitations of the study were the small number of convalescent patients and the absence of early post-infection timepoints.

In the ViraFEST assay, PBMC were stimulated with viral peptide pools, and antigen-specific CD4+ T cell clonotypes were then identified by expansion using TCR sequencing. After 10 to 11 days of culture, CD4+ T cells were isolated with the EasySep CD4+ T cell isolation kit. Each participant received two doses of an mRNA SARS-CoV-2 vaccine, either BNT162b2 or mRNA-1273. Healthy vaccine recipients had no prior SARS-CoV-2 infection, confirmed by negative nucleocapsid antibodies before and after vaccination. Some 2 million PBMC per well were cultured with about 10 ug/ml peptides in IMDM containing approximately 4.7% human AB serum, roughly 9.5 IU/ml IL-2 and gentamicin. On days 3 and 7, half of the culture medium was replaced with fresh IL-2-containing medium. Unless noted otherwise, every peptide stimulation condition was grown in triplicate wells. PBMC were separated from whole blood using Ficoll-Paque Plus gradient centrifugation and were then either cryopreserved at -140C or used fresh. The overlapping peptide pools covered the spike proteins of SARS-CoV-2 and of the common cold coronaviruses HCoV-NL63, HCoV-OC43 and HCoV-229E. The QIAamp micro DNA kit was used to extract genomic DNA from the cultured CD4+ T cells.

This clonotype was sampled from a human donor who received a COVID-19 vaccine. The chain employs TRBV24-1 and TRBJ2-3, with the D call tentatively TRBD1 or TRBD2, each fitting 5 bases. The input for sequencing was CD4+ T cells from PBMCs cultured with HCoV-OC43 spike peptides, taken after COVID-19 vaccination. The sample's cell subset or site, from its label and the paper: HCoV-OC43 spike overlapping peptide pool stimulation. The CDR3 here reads CATSDSGTGVTDTQYF. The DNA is TGTGCCACCAGTGATTCCGGGACGGGCGTAACAGATACGCAGTATTTT.